The 24 T cell receptor beta chains given below trace back to one sample, sequenced in a study of shared clonotypes between healthy human individuals. Assay used: immunoSEQ multiplex PCR; TCRdb lists only in-frame clones, some missing. The table records 2,100,000 or so clones, almost 96% of them present only once. Sequencing was performed on naive CD4+ T cells sorted from blood. Subset reported: CD45RA+ positively selected. These receptors were collected from a man between 18 and 35 years old in good health.

J is TRBJ2-5 and V is TRBV7-2; 7 bases line up with TRBD2. From germline, CDR1 is SGHTA and CDR2 FQGNSA. This CDR3 has 16 residues. V shed 1 base, J shed 7 bases, and the junction held 12 bases outside the gene matches. The CDR3 reads CASSLGRLAGGGTQYF. CDR3 nucleotides: TGTGCCAGCAGCTTAGGGCGGCTAGCAGGCGGGGGGACCCAGTACTTC.

The chain joins TRBV7-9 to TRBJ2-5, with 8 bases matching TRBD1. Germline V gene lookup returns CDR1 SEHNR and CDR2 FQNEAQ (reference sequence). The CDR3 length is 13 residues. V lost 6 bases to trimming and J lost 5 bases; unmatched junction nucleotides: 5. The CDR3, as DNA: TGTGCCAGCAGTTGGACAGGGCTGGAGACCCAGTACTTC. Protein product: CASSWTGLETQYF. Complete variable domain (other parts from reference TRBV7-9 and TRBJ2-5): DTGVSQNPRHKITKRGQNVTFRCDPISEHNRLYWYRQTLGQGPEFLTYFQNEAQLEKSRLLSDRFSAERPKGSFSTLEIQRTEQGDSAMYLCASSWTGLETQYFGPGTRLLVL.

The V call is TRBV4-1, the J call TRBJ1-4; D ambiguous. Germline V lookup: CDR1 MGHRA, CDR2 YSYEKL. V lost 3 bases and J 8 bases, leaving 10 bases between the germline ends. The CDR3 totals 13 residues. Here the CDR3 DNA reads TGCGCCAGCAGCCACTATTTTAACGAAAAACTGTTTTTT. Encoded protein: CASSHYFNEKLFF.

Details on this clone: The sample holds other DNA sequences that translate to the same CDR3. The chain is built from TRBV11-2 and TRBJ1-1; tentative D call: TRBD1 (6 bases). Germline loops: CDR1 SGHAT, CDR2 FQNNGV. V gave up 3 bases and J gave up 1 base, with 9 bases separating them. The CDR3 runs to 14 residues. The CDR3 here is CASSLTGSNTEAFF. The CDR3 DNA is TGTGCCAGCAGCTTGACAGGATCGAACACTGAAGCTTTCTTT.

CDR3 sequence (DNA): TGTGCCAGCAGCTTGGAAGGGGTCATGGATACGCAGTATTTT. This translates into CASSLEGVMDTQYF. This chain joins TRBV5-6 and TRBJ2-3, with D tentatively TRBD1 (5 bases). CDR1 and CDR2 (germline): SGHDT, YYEEEE. Trimming cost V 0 bases and J 6 bases, with 11 bases left between them. The CDR3 is 14 amino acids.

The chain links TRBV11-2 to TRBJ2-2; D is unclear. CDR1 is SGHAT and CDR2 is FQNNGV in the germline V gene. Trimming stripped 7 bases from V and 5 bases from J, with 20 bases between. The CDR3 runs 16 residues. The CDR3 sequence: CASKQLTSGVTGELFF. CDR3 sequence (DNA): TGTGCCAGCAAGCAGCTTACCTCAGGAGTTACCGGGGAGCTGTTTTTT.

The chain employs TRBV7-9 and TRBJ1-6; D not certain. Per the germline V gene, CDR1 is SEHNR and CDR2 is FQNEAQ (reference sequence). This CDR3 comprises 14 residues. The V end lost 0 bases, the J end lost 5 bases, and 5 bases lay between the germline ends. The CDR3 nucleotides read TGTGCCAGCAGCTTAGCTGGTAATAATTCACCCCTCCACTTT. It is translated as CASSLAGNNSPLHF.

This chain uses TRBV4-1 with TRBJ2-1; 10 positions agree with TRBD1. V shed 4 bases, J shed 7 bases, and the junction held 13 bases outside the gene matches. Germline CDR1 reads MGHRA; CDR2 reads YSYEKL. The CDR3 has 17 residues. The CDR3 DNA is TGCGCCAGCAGCCCAGGACCGGGACAGGGGAAGTGGAATGAGCAGTTCTTC. Translated: CASSPGPGQGKWNEQFF.

This rearrangement joins TRBV10-2 to TRBJ2-5; a possible D gene is TRBD2 (5 bases). The CDR3 sequence is 12 residues long. CDR1 and CDR2 from the germline V gene are WSHSY and SAAADI. CDR3 sequence reads: CAAGSTLETQYF. Written as DNA, the CDR3 is TGCGCTGCGGGTTCAACCTTGGAGACCCAGTACTTC.

The J gene is TRBJ1-2, the V gene TRBV4-3; D gene ambiguous. The CDR3 is 15 amino acids. CDR1 and CDR2 (germline): LGHNA, YSLEER. V shed 5 bases and J shed 2 bases, with 15 bases lying between them. CDR3 protein: CASSNHLDGNYGYTF. CDR3 sequence (DNA): TGCGCCAGCAGCAACCACCTGGACGGCAACTATGGCTACACCTTC.

The gene calls are TRBV7-3 and TRBJ1-6; no clear D gene. The CDR3 loop spans 16 amino acids. Deletions cut 3 bases from V and 5 bases from J, with 14 bases between. The germline gives CDR1 SGHTA, CDR2 FQGTGA. The CDR3 nucleotides are TGTGCCAGCAGCTTCGCCTCATCGAATGATAATTCACCCCTCCACTTT. Translating it yields CASSFASSNDNSPLHF.

The chain recombines TRBV6-6 with TRBJ2-3, with TRBD1 matching over 7 bases. CDR3 length: 15 amino acids. The trim removed 6 bases at V and 7 bases at J, leaving 13 bases unmatched. CDR1 is MNHNY, CDR2 SVGAGI, per germline (reference sequence). CDR3 DNA sequence: TGTGCCAGCAGGGAACAGGGGAACAAGTTGAATACGCAGTATTTT. It codes for CASREQGNKLNTQYF.

The gene calls are TRBV18 and TRBJ1-1, with a weak D call TRBD1 (5 bases). This CDR3 region has 14 residues. The V end was cut by 3 bases, the J end by 3 bases, with 11 bases between. The germline CDR1 and CDR2 sequences are KGHSH and LQKENI. The CDR3 spells CASSPGRVDTEAFF. As DNA, the CDR3 is TGTGCCAGCTCACCGGGCAGGGTGGACACTGAAGCTTTCTTT.

This chain uses TRBV9 with TRBJ2-1; 10 bases are a match to TRBD1. The ends lost 3 bases at V and 8 bases at J; junction bases unmatched: 11. The CDR3 totals 16 residues. The germline V gene encodes CDR1 SGDLS and CDR2 YYNGEE. CDR3 sequence (DNA): TGTGCCAGCAGCGCTTCCGGGACAGGGGCAACAGATGAGCAGTTCTTC. It specifies CASSASGTGATDEQFF.

The V and J genes are TRBV7-8 and TRBJ1-6, with D tentatively TRBD1 (6 bases). The CDR3 sequence is 15 residues long. CDR1 is SGHVS, CDR2 FQNEAQ, per germline. The ends were cut back, 5 bases at V and 7 bases at J, with 15 bases in the middle. This CDR3 is CASSPAGGQNSPLHF. The CDR3 DNA reads as TGTGCCAGCAGCCCGGCCGGGGGGCAGAATTCACCCCTCCACTTT.

Of note for this clone: Distinct nucleotide sequences in the sample also encode this CDR3. This chain uses TRBV2 with TRBJ2-2; possibly TRBD2 for D (6 bases). Per the germline V gene, CDR1 is SNHLY and CDR2 is FYNNEI. The CDR3 spans 15 residues. V dropped 5 bases and J dropped 5 bases, with 15 bases sitting between them. CDR3 sequence reads: CASSQTGVGTGELFF. CDR3 bases: TGTGCCAGCAGTCAAACGGGGGTAGGAACCGGGGAGCTGTTTTTT.

This clone was seen just once. V is TRBV9 and J is TRBJ1-4; D gene ambiguous. Germline V lookup: CDR1 SGDLS, CDR2 YYNGEE. The CDR3 loop spans 16 amino acids. V was pared by 3 bases and J by 0 bases, with 12 bases between. CDR3 amino acids: CASSAHLTATNEKLFF. CDR3 DNA: TGTGCCAGCAGCGCGCACCTAACTGCAACTAATGAAAAACTGTTTTTT.

The chain employs TRBV29-1 and TRBJ1-4, with 9 bases aligning to TRBD1. Germline V gives CDR1 SQVTM, CDR2 ANQGSEA. V shed 2 bases, J shed 8 bases, and the junction held 6 bases outside the gene matches. CDR3 length equals 14 residues. The CDR3 spells CSVELQGAREKLFF. The CDR3 nucleotides read TGCAGCGTTGAATTACAGGGGGCAAGGGAAAAACTGTTTTTT.

This clone has only one observation. The chain is built from TRBV18 and TRBJ1-1, with 9 bases that match TRBD1. The V gene's germline CDR1 is KGHSH and CDR2 LQKENI. The J segment lost 1 base and the V segment lost 0 bases, leaving 6 bases of the junction unmatched. The CDR3 runs 17 residues. The CDR3 DNA reads TGTGCCAGCTCACCACCCTTCGGGACAGGGACGAACACTGAAGCTTTCTTT. It is translated as CASSPPFGTGTNTEAFF.

A few counts support this clone. The sample holds other DNA sequences that translate to the same CDR3. J is TRBJ2-5 and V is TRBV18; D is ambiguous. V was pared by 2 bases and J by 5 bases, with 9 bases between. The CDR3 loop spans 13 amino acids. CDR1 and CDR2 from the germline V gene are KGHSH and LQKENI. CDR3 nucleotide sequence: TGTGCCAGCTCACCAGGGATCAGGGAGACCCAGTACTTC. This gives the protein CASSPGIRETQYF.

This clone was recorded once. The chain combines TRBV2 with TRBJ2-7, with a weak D call TRBD2 (5 bases). Germline V gives CDR1 SNHLY, CDR2 FYNNEI. V gave up 7 bases and J gave up 3 bases, with 13 bases separating them. This CDR3 spans 13 amino acids. The CDR3: CASTLESGYEQYF. The CDR3 nucleotides read TGTGCCAGCACCCTGGAAAGCGGCTACGAGCAGTACTTC.

J is TRBJ2-5 and V is TRBV27; D may be TRBD1 or TRBD2 (5 bases each). V shed 0 bases and J shed 7 bases, with 9 bases lying between them. The germline V gene encodes CDR1 MNHEY and CDR2 SMNVEV (reference sequence). The CDR3 runs to 13 residues. The CDR3 coding sequence is TGTGCCAGCAGTTTATCAGGGGAGTGGACCCAGTACTTC. Its protein is CASSLSGEWTQYF.

The rearrangement links TRBV7-9 to TRBJ1-4; perhaps TRBD1 as D (6 bases). The CDR3 covers 15 residues. The V and J ends lost 0 bases and 3 bases respectively, with 8 bases between them. Germline V gene sequence: CDR1 SEHNR, CDR2 FQNEAQ (reference sequence). CDR3 region: CASSLAQGSNEKLFF. The CDR3 DNA reads TGTGCCAGCAGCTTAGCCCAGGGGTCTAATGAAAAACTGTTTTTT.

A note on this clone: The same CDR3 also results from other DNA sequences found in this sample. This chain connects TRBV9 to TRBJ1-5, with D tentatively TRBD1 (6 bases). Germline V gene lookup returns CDR1 SGDLS and CDR2 YYNGEE. Trimming stripped 0 bases from V and 4 bases from J, with 11 bases between. The CDR3 length is 15 residues. In DNA, the CDR3 is TGTGCCAGCAGCGTAGGGGGAACAGGGAATCAGCCCCAGCATTTT. This sequence encodes CASSVGGTGNQPQHF.